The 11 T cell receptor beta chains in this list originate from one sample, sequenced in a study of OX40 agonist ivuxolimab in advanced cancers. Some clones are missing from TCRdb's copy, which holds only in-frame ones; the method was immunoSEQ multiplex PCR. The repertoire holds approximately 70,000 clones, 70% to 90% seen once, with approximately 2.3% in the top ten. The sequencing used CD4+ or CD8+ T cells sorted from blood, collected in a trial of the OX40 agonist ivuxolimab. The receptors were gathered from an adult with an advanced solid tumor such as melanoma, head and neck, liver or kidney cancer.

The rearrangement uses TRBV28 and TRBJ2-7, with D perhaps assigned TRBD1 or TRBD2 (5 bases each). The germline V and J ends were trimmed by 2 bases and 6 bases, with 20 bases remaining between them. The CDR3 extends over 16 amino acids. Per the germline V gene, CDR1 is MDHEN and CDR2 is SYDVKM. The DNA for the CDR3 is TGTGCCAGCAGTTTACCCCTCCGAGGGGTGCTTTCCGAGCAGTACTTC. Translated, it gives CASSLPLRGVLSEQYF.

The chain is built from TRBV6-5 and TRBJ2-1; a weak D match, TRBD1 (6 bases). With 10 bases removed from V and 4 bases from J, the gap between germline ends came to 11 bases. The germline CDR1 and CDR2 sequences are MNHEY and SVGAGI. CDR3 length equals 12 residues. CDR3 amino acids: CAIRGNYNEQFF. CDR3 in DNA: TGTGCCATTAGGGGGAATTACAATGAGCAGTTCTTC.

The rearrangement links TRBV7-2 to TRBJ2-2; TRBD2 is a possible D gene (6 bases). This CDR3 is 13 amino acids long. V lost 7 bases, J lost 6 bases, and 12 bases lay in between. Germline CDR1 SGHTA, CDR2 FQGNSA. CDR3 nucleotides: TGTGCCAGCATGGAGGGCTGGGCCGGGGAGCTGTTTTTT. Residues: CASMEGWAGELFF.

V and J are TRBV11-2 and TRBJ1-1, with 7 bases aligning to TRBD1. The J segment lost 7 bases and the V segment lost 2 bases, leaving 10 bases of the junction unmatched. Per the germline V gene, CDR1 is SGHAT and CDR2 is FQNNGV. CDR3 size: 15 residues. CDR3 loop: CASSLRYRGSGEAFF. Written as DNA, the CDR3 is TGTGCCAGCAGCTTACGCTACAGGGGAAGTGGTGAAGCTTTCTTT.

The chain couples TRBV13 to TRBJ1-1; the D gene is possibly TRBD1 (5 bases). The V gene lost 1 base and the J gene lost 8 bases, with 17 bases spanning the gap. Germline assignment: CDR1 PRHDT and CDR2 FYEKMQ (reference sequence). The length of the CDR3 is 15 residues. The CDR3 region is CASSLETRDGREAFF. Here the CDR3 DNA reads TGTGCCAGCAGCTTAGAAACCCGGGACGGAAGGGAAGCTTTCTTT.

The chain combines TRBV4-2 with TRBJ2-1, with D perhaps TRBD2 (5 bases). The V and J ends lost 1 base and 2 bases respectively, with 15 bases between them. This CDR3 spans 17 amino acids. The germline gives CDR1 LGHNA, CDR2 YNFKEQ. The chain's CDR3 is CASSQVGQRSPYNEQFF. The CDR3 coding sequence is TGTGCCAGCAGCCAAGTCGGGCAGCGGTCTCCCTACAATGAGCAGTTCTTC.

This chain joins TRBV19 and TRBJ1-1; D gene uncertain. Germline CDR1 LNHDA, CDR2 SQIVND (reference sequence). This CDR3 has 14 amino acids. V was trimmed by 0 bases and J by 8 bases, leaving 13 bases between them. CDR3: CASSIDSGSSEAFF. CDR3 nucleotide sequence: TGTGCCAGTAGTATAGATTCCGGTTCCTCGGAAGCTTTCTTT.

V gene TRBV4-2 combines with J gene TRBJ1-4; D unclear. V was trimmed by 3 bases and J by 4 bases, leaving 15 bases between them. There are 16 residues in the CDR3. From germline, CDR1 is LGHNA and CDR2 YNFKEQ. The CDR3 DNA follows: TGTGCCAGCAGCCAGGCCTTGGGAGAAGTTAATGAAAAACTGTTTTTT. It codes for CASSQALGEVNEKLFF.

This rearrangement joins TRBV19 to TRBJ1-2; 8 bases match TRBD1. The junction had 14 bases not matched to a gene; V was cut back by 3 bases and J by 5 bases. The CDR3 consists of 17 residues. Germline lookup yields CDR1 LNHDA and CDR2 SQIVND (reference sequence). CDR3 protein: CASSMDQGTGPGYGYTF. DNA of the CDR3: TGTGCCAGTAGTATGGACCAGGGGACAGGTCCGGGGTATGGCTACACCTTC.

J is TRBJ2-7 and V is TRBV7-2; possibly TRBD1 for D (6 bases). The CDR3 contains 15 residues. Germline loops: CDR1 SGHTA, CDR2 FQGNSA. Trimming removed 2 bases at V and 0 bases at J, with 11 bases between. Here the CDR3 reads CASSLLGTPSYEQYF. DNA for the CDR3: TGTGCCAGCAGCTTATTGGGGACACCCTCCTACGAGCAGTACTTC.

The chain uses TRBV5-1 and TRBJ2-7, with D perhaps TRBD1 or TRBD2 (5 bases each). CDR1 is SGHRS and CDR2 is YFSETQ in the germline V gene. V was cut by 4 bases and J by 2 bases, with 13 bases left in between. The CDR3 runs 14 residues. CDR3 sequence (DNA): TGCGCCAGCAGCCACTGGGACCGTCCCTACGAGCAGTACTTC. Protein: CASSHWDRPYEQYF.